This T cell receptor (beta chain) was recovered during a study of cytomegalovirus exposure and HLA in healthy donors. Study context: Most donors, around 81% of approximately 400 genotyped, fell in the Caucasian-associated ancestry cluster.

General study results and limits: TCR beta sequences reportedly predicted most subjects' HLA-A and HLA-B alleles accurately.

J gave up 1 base and V 6 bases, and 6 bases lay outside the gene matches. This CDR3 spans 15 amino acids. Germline V CDR1 and CDR2: LNHDA, SQIVND (reference sequence). With 60 Vbeta and 13 Jbeta primers, the PCR was carried out. Original analysis: In a later analysis, of tens of millions of unique beta chains, roughly 9.9 million appeared in at least two donors. Method: immunoSEQ multiplex PCR; TCRdb's copy keeps in-frame clones and lacks some. Clonal size and the V and J genes are those of that table, whereas D and trimming came from the DNA. The sample has about 170,000 clones, about three quarters seen once. As concerns this clone: Its cognate antigen is unknown.

The sample comprised PBMCs. The chain joins TRBV19 to TRBJ2-3; 8 bases line up with TRBD1. The source is a girl aged 10-17 years in good health and CMV-seronegative. The CDR3 bases are TGTGCCAGTAGCCTAGACAGGGGTGGCACAGATACGCAGTATTTT. Protein: CASSLDRGGTDTQYF. The variable domain in full, with the rest retrieved from reference TRBV19 and TRBJ2-3, is DGGITQSPKYLFRKEGQNVTLSCEQNLNHDAMYWYRQDPGQGLRLIYYSQIVNDFQKGDIAEGYSVSREKKESFPLTVTSAQKNPTAFYLCASSLDRGGTDTQYFGPGTRLTVL.